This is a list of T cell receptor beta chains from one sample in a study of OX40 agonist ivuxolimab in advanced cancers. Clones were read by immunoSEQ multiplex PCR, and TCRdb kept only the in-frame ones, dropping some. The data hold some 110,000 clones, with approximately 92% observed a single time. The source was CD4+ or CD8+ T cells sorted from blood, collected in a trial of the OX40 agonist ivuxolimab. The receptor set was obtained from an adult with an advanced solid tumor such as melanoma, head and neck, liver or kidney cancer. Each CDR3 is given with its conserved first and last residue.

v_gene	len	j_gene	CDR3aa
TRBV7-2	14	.	CASSLRAGVHEQYF
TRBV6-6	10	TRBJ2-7	CASRNYEQYF
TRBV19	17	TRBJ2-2	CASSVLLGEPNTGELFF
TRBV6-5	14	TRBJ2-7	CASSRAGDSYEQYF
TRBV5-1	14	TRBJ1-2	CASSKAGENYGYTF
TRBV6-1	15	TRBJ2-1	CASSDGRGLYNEQFF
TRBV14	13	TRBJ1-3	CASSSRAGNTIYF
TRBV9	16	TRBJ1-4	CASSPGQGATNEKLFF
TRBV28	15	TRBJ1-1	CASHSDGGRGTEAFF
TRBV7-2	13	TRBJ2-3	CASRRGSTDTQYF
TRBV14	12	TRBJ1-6	CASSQRVSPLHF
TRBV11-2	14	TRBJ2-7	CASSATFSSYEQYF